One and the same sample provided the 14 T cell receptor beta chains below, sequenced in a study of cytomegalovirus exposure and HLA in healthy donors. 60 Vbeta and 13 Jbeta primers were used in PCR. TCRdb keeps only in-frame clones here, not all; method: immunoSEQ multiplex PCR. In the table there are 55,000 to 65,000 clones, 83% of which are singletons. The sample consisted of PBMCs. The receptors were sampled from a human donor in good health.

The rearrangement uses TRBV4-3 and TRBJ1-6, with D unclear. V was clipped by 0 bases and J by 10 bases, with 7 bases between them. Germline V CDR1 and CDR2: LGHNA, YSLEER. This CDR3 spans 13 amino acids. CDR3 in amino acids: CASSQDLESPLHF. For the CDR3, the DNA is TGCGCCAGCAGCCAAGATCTCGAGTCACCCCTCCACTTT.

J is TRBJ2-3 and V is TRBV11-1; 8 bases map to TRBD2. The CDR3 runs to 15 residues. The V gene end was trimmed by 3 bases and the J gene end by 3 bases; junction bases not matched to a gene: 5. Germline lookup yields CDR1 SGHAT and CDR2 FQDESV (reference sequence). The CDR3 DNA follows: TGTGCCAGCAGCTTGGACGGGGGGGTTACAGATACGCAGTATTTT. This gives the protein CASSLDGGVTDTQYF.

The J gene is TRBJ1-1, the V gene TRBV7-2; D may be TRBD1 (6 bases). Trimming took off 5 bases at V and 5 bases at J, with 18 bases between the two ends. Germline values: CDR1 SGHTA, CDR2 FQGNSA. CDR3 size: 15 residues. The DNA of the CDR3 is TGTGCCAGCAGCGCCCTCTTGGGGAGGGGGACTGAAGCTTTCTTT. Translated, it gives CASSALLGRGTEAFF.

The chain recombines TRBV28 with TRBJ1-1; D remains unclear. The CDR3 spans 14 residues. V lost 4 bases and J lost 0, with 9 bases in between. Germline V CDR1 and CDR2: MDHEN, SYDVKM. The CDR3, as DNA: TGTGCCAGCAGTTCTCCCGGGATGAACACTGAAGCTTTCTTT. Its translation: CASSSPGMNTEAFF.

CDR3 protein: CASSLASVKRTDTQYF. For the CDR3, the DNA is TGCGCCAGCAGCTTGGCCTCGGTTAAAAGAACAGATACGCAGTATTTT. V and J are TRBV5-1 and TRBJ2-3; D not certain. Between the trimmed V and J ends, which lost 0 bases and 3 bases, there was a span of 14 bases. CDR3 length equals 16 residues. Germline values: CDR1 SGHRS, CDR2 YFSETQ.

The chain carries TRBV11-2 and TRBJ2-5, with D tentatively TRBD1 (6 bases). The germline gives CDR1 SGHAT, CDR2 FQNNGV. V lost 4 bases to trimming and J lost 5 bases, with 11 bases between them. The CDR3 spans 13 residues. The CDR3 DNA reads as TGTGCCAGCAGCTCCAACAGGGTGGAGACCCAGTACTTC. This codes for CASSSNRVETQYF. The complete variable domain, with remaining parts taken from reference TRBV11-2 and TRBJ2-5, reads EAGVAQSPRYKIIEKRQSVAFWCNPISGHATLYWYQQILGQGPKLLIQFQNNGVVDDSQLPKDRFSAERLKGVDSTLKIQPAKLEDSAVYLCASSSNRVETQYFGPGTRLLVL.

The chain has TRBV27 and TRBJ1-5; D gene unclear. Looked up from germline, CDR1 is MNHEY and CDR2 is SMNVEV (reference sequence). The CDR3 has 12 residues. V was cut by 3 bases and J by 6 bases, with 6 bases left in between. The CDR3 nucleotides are TGTGCCAGCAGTTTGTACGGTCAGCCCCAGCATTTT. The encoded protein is CASSLYGQPQHF.

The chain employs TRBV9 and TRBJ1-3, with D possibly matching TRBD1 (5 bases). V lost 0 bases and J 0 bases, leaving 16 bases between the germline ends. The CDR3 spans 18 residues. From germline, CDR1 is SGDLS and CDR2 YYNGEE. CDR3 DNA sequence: TGTGCCAGCAGCGTAGCAGTCGGTCGGCAGGGCTCTGGAAACACCATATATTTT. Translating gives CASSVAVGRQGSGNTIYF.

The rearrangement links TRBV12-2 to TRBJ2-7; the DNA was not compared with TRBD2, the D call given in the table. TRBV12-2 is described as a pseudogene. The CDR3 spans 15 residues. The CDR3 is CASRPRTSRSYEQYF. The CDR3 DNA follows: TGTGCAAGTCGCCCCCGGACTAGCCGGTCCTACGAGCAGTACTTC.

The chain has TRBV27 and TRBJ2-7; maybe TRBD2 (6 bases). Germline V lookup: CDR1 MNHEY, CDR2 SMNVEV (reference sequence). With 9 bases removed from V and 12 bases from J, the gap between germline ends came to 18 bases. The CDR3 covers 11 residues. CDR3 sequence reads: CASSGGLRVYF. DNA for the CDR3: TGTGCCAGTAGCGGTGGGCTAAGGGTGTACTTC.

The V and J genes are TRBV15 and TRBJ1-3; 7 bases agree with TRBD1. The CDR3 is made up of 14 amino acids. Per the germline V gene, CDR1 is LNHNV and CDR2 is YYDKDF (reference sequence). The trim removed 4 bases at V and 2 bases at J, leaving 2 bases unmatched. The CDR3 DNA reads TGTGCCACCAGCACCGACAGGGCTGGAAACACCATATATTTT. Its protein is CATSTDRAGNTIYF.

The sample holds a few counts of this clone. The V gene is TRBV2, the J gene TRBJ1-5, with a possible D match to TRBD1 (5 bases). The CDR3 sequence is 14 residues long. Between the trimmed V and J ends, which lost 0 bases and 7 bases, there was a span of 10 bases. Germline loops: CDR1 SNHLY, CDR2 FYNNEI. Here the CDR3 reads CASSEAVGQQPQHF. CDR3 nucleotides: TGTGCCAGCAGTGAAGCGGTGGGGCAACAGCCCCAGCATTTT.

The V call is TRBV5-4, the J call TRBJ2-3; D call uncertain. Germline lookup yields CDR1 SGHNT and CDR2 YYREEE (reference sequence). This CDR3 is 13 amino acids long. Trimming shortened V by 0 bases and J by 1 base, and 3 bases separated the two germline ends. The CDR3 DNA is TGTGCCAGCAGCTTGGCCGGCACAGATACGCAGTATTTT. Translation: CASSLAGTDTQYF.

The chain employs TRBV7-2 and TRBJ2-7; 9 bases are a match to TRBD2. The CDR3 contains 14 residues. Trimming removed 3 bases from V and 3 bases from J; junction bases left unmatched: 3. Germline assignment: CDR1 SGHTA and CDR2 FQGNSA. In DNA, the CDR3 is TGTGCCAGCAGCTTCCAGCGGGGGGACTACGAGCAGTACTTC. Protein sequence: CASSFQRGDYEQYF.